The 5 T cell receptor beta chains listed next were all sequenced from one sample in a study of T cells after yellow fever vaccination. A single record per CDR3 protein comes from TCRdb applying MiXCR to the 5' RACE reads. The table lists a few hundred thousand distinct CDR3 sequences, around 4% of them singletons. The specimen comprised PBMCs, sampled on the day of the yellow fever booster vaccination. These receptors were obtained from a man aged 18 to 29 who received the YFV17D yellow fever vaccine.

This clonotype was observed a handful of times. V usage is TRBV5-6 and J usage is TRBJ2-2; possible D gene TRBD1, 5 bases. V gave up 2 bases and J gave up 2 bases, with 10 bases separating them. From germline, CDR1 is SGHDT and CDR2 YYEEEE. This CDR3 is 15 amino acids long. CDR3 nucleotides: TGTGCCAGCAGCTTCTTACAGGCTAACACCGGGGAGCTGTTTTTT. It translates to CASSFLQANTGELFF.

The J gene is TRBJ1-2, the V gene TRBV5-1, with D unclear. The CDR3 has 17 residues. Germline-derived CDR1 and CDR2 are SGHRS and YFSETQ. V shed 0 bases and J shed 6 bases, with 21 bases lying between them. DNA of the CDR3: TGCGCCAGCAGCTTGGGACTCGGGCTCTCACAAAGGGATGGCTACACCTTC. Its protein product is CASSLGLGLSQRDGYTF.

In this sample, this clonotype turned up a few times. For the CDR3, the DNA is TGCGCCAGCAGCTTGGCCTTTGCAGGCCCTTTATATGGCTACACCTTC. This translates into CASSLAFAGPLYGYTF. The V call is TRBV5-1, the J call TRBJ1-2; no clear D. Between the trimmed V and J ends, which lost 0 bases and 5 bases, there was a span of 17 bases. The CDR3 covers 16 residues. Germline CDR1 SGHRS, CDR2 YFSETQ. Looking up the rest from reference TRBV5-1 and TRBJ1-2 gives the full variable domain: KAGVTQTPRYLIKTRGQQVTLSCSPISGHRSVSWYQQTPGQGLQFLFEYFSETQRNKGNFPGRFSGRQFSNSRSEMNVSTLELGDSALYLCASSLAFAGPLYGYTFGSGTRLTVV.

Many counts were recorded for this clonotype. The V and J genes are TRBV7-9 and TRBJ2-2; 8 bases fit TRBD1. The CDR3 loop spans 16 amino acids. V shed 5 bases, J shed 1 base, and the junction held 6 bases outside the gene matches. Germline assignment: CDR1 SEHNR and CDR2 FQNEAQ (reference sequence). As DNA, the CDR3 is TGTGCCAGCAGCACCGAAGGGACAGGGAACACCGGGGAGCTGTTTTTT. It encodes CASSTEGTGNTGELFF.

This clonotype was recorded many times. The chain combines TRBV27 with TRBJ1-5; D not certain. V lost 3 bases to trimming and J lost 0 bases, with 6 bases between them. The CDR3 has 14 amino acids. CDR1 and CDR2 (germline): MNHEY, SMNVEV (reference sequence). CDR3 DNA sequence: TGTGCCAGCAGTTTGAAGAGTAGCAATCAGCCCCAGCATTTT. Translation gives CASSLKSSNQPQHF.